The rows below give T cell receptor beta chains drawn from one sample of a study of T cell responses to AZD1222 COVID-19 vaccine. The protocol was immunoSEQ multiplex PCR, while the TCRdb copy is restricted to in-frame clones and leaves out a portion. The sample shows about 160,000 clones, about nine tenths of them seen only once. The starting material was peripheral blood, obtained on day 0 of AZD1222 vaccination. The receptor set was obtained from an adult in good health. The conserved cysteine and the conserved F or W are not part of the CDR3 here. D genes are given only for firm matches.

D gene: NA; V gene: TRBV28; CDR3 protein: ASSPPDWPHRGIFNEQF
D gene: TRBD1; V gene: TRBV6-2/TRBV6-3; CDR3 protein: ASSYSPGTGVFNEQF
D gene: TRBD2; V gene: TRBV6-6; CDR3 protein: ASSYSPSGGELF
D gene: TRBD2; V gene: TRBV10-3; CDR3 protein: AIRRAGVTTGELF
D gene: NA; V gene: TRBV3-1/TRBV3-2; CDR3 protein: ASSQLGNQPQH
D gene: NA; V gene: TRBV4-3; CDR3 protein: ASSQDKGASGYT
D gene: NA; V gene: TRBV6-2/TRBV6-3; CDR3 protein: ASSYSRISSEQY
D gene: NA; V gene: TRBV7-2; CDR3 protein: ASSPRGIGNEQF
D gene: NA; V gene: TRBV6-6; CDR3 protein: ASSYPGSGNTIY
D gene: NA; V gene: TRBV30; CDR3 protein: AWSVSGNQPQH
D gene: NA; V gene: TRBV6-6; CDR3 protein: ASSSPRERGYT
D gene: TRBD1; V gene: TRBV29-1; CDR3 protein: SVDDLERGRRVETQY
D gene: TRBD2; V gene: TRBV13; CDR3 protein: ASSLSVAGGPRGHEQY
D gene: NA; V gene: TRBV5-4; CDR3 protein: ASSLGGVQPQH
D gene: NA; V gene: TRBV29-1; CDR3 protein: SVAGIRTDTQY
D gene: TRBD1; V gene: TRBV5-1; CDR3 protein: ASSLANRGQDTQY
D gene: NA; V gene: TRBV19; CDR3 protein: ASSIRTGKSNQPQH
D gene: TRBD2; V gene: TRBV5-5; CDR3 protein: ASSLAPRAGGRYEQF
D gene: NA; V gene: TRBV12-3/TRBV12-4; CDR3 protein: ASSLEGTQY
D gene: NA; V gene: TRBV7-2; CDR3 protein: ASSLALTRITSYNSPLH
D gene: TRBD1; V gene: TRBV24-1; CDR3 protein: ATLGTGLSTDTQY
D gene: TRBD1; V gene: TRBV2; CDR3 protein: ASSEAGQGKMGGYT
D gene: TRBD1; V gene: TRBV6-2/TRBV6-3; CDR3 protein: ASSDPGTGISEQY
D gene: TRBD1; V gene: TRBV5-6; CDR3 protein: ASSGEGQSYGYT
D gene: NA; V gene: TRBV5-1; CDR3 protein: ASRTGVDDYGYT
D gene: NA; V gene: TRBV5-6; CDR3 protein: ASSLVAGVADTQY
D gene: NA; V gene: TRBV27; CDR3 protein: ASSSWGL
D gene: TRBD1; V gene: TRBV5-1; CDR3 protein: ASSSIPSGGFGTDTQY
D gene: TRBD1; V gene: TRBV9; CDR3 protein: ASSTSDREGYGYT
D gene: NA; V gene: TRBV6-6; CDR3 protein: ASSYADSREQY
D gene: TRBD2; V gene: TRBV27; CDR3 protein: ASSYRPGGYEQF
D gene: TRBD1; V gene: TRBV5-6; CDR3 protein: ASSPRWDSARRYEQY
D gene: NA; V gene: TRBV28; CDR3 protein: ASSLGGGTDTQY
D gene: TRBD1; V gene: TRBV7-9; CDR3 protein: ASSPGGDYGYT
D gene: TRBD1; V gene: TRBV18; CDR3 protein: ASSREGALDSPLH
D gene: TRBD2; V gene: TRBV6-2/TRBV6-3; CDR3 protein: ASSLAGVPETQY
D gene: TRBD2; V gene: TRBV24-1; CDR3 protein: ATSDTSGGATETQY
D gene: NA; V gene: TRBV10-3; CDR3 protein: AISGGLDSPLH
D gene: NA; V gene: TRBV7-8; CDR3 protein: ASSLAGVSNQPQH
D gene: NA; V gene: TRBV30; CDR3 protein: AWSVEIETQY
D gene: NA; V gene: TRBV5-1; CDR3 protein: ASSSGDSTDTQY
D gene: NA; V gene: TRBV4-1; CDR3 protein: ASSQDTQGRFTDTQY
D gene: TRBD1; V gene: TRBV30; CDR3 protein: AWRRTGLYTGELF
D gene: NA; V gene: TRBV4-3; CDR3 protein: ASSQEWDSSYNEQF
D gene: NA; V gene: TRBV29-1; CDR3 protein: SVELGGPGDTQY
D gene: NA; V gene: TRBV5-4; CDR3 protein: ASSLKRGSAEAF